This TCR beta chain was documented in a study of control samples from healthy donors and cancer patients. The germline V gene encodes CDR1 SGHAT and CDR2 FQNNGV. This CDR3 has 16 amino acids. Trimming cost V 0 bases and J 5 bases, with 14 bases left between them. Sequencing used immunoSEQ multiplex PCR; TCRdb keeps in-frame clones, though not all of them. The repertoire holds some 120,000 clones, roughly 90% seen once, with about two fifths in the top ten. The chain links TRBV11-2 to TRBJ2-1; tentative D call: TRBD1 (5 bases). Sequenced: blood. The sequence was collected from a man aged 45 to 65 in good health. CDR3: CASSLESPQVNNEQFF. The CDR3 region has the DNA TGTGCCAGCAGCTTAGAGTCCCCACAGGTTAACAATGAGCAGTTCTTC.